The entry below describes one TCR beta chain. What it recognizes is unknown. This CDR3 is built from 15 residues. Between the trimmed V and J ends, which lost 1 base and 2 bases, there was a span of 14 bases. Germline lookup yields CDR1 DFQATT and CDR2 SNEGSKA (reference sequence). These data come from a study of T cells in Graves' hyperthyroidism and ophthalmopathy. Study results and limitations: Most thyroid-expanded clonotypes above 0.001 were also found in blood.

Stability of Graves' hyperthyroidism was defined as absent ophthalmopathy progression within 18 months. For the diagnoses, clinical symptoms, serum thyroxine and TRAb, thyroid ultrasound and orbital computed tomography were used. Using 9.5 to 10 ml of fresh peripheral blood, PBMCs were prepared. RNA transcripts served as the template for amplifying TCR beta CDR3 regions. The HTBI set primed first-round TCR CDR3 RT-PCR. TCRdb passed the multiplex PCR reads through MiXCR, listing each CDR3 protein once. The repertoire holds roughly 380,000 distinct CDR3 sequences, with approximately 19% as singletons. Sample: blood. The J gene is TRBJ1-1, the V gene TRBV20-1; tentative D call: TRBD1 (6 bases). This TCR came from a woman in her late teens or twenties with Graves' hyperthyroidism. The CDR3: CSARGAGVRNTEAFF. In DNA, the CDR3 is TGCAGTGCTAGAGGCGCAGGGGTTAGAAACACTGAAGCTTTCTTT.